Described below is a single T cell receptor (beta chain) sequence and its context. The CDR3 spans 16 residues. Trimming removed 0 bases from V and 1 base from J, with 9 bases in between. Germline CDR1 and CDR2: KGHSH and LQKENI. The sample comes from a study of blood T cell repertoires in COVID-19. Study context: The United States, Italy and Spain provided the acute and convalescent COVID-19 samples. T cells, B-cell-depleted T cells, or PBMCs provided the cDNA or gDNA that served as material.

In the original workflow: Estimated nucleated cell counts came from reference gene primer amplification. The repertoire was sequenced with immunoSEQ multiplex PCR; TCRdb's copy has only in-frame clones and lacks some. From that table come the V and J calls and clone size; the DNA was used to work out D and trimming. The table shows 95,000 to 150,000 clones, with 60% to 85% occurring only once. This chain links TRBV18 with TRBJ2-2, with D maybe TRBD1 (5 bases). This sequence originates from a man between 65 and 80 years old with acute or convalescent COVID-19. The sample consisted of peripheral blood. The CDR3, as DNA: TGTGCCAGCTCACCACCCTGGGGCGGGAACACCGGGGAGCTGTTTTTT. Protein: CASSPPWGGNTGELFF.